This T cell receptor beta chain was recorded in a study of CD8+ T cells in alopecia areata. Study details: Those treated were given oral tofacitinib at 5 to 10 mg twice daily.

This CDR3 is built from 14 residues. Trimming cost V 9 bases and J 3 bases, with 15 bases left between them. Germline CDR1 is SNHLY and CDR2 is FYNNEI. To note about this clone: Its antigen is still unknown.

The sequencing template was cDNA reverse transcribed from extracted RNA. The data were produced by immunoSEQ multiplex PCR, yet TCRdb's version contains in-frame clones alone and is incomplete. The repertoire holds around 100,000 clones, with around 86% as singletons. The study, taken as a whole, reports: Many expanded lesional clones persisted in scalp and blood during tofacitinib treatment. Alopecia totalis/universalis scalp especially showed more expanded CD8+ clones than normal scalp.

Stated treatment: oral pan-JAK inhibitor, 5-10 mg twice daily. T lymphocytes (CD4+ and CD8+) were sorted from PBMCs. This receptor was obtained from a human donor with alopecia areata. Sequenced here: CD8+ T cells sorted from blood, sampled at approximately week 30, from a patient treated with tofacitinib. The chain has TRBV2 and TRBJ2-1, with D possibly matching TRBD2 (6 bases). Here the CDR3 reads CARDGGSNYNEQFF. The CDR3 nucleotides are TGTGCCAGAGACGGGGGTTCGAACTACAATGAGCAGTTCTTC.